This entry is about one T cell receptor beta chain. What it binds is not known. CDR3 length: 15 amino acids. Trimming took off 2 bases at V and 5 bases at J, with 15 bases between the two ends. The germline CDR1 and CDR2 sequences are MNHNS and SASEGT. This entry is derived from a study of graft-versus-host responses after intestinal transplantation. The wider study: Grafts that recipients had were multivisceral, liver-intestinal, or isolated intestinal transplants. Anti-thymocyte globulin induction was given to all recipients, followed by tacrolimus and steroids for two to four years.

Whole-study findings and limits: Early after transplant, HvG clones declined as circulating GvH clones peaked. Detection of GvH clones occurred in recipient marrow, and some had their first appearance in ileum or blood.

Clones were sequenced by immunoSEQ multiplex PCR, and TCRdb holds only the in-frame ones, with some missing. Of tens of thousands of clones in the sample, less than 90% were seen once. The chain recombines TRBV6-1 with TRBJ2-5; D uncertain. Sequences were derived from unstimulated CD8+ T cells sorted from spleen or lymph node cells, sampled before intestinal transplant. The TCR was taken from a human donor who received an intestinal transplant. The CDR3 sequence: CASSERYLNLETQYF. The CDR3 coding sequence is TGTGCCAGCAGTGAAAGGTACTTAAACTTGGAGACCCAGTACTTC.